This T cell receptor beta chain derives from a study of blood T cell repertoires in COVID-19. TCRdb's copy holds only in-frame clones and misses some; the assay was immunoSEQ multiplex PCR. The sample consists of 450,000 or so clones, 75% to 90% of them appearing once. CDR3 length equals 13 residues. Germline lookup yields CDR1 SNHLY and CDR2 FYNNEI. V lost 2 bases, J lost 2 bases, and 6 bases lay in between. The rearrangement joins TRBV2 to TRBJ1-2; no reliable D call. The specimen was peripheral blood. The TCR sequence derives from a woman in her thirties or forties with COVID-19, enrolled during active disease. CDR3 DNA: TGTGCCAGCAGTGAAACATCGAACTATGGCTACACCTTC. Translating it yields CASSETSNYGYTF.